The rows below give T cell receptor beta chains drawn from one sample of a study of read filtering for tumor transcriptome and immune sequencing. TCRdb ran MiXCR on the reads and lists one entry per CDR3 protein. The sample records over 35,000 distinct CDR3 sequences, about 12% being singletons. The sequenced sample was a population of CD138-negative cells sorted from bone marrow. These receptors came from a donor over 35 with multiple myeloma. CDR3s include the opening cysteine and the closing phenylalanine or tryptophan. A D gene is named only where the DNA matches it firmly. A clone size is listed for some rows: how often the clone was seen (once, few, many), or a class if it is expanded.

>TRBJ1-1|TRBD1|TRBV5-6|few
TGTGCCAGCAGCTTGGAGGGGGCTGGCCCTGAAGCTTTCTTT
CASSLEGAGPEAFF
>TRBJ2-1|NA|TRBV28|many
TGTGCCAGCAGTCGACAGTACTCCTACAATGAGCAGTTCTTC
CASSRQYSYNEQFF
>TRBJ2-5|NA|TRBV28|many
TGTGCCAGCAGTCCCACAGGGGGAGCGGGGTATCGAGAGACCCAGTACTTC
CASSPTGGAGYRETQYF
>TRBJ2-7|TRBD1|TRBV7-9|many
TGTGCCAGCAGCCTTGGGACAGTCGCCTACGAGCAGTACTTC
CASSLGTVAYEQYF
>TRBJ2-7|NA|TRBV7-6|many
TGTGCCAGCAGCTTAAGCATAGGGTCCTACGAGCAGTACTTC
CASSLSIGSYEQYF
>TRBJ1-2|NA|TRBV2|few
TGTGCCAGCAGTGGGCGAGGAGAGAGTAACTATGGCTACACCTTC
CASSGRGESNYGYTF
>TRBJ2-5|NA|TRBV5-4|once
TGTGCCAGCAGCTTTTCGAGAGACCAAGAGACCCAGTACTTC
CASSFSRDQETQYF
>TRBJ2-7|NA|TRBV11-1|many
TGTGCCAGCAGCTTAGAATCGGGCCCAACCTACGAGCAGTACTTC
CASSLESGPTYEQYF
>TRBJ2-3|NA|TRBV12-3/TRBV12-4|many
TGTGCCAGCAGTTTGCTAGCATCAGATACGCAGTATTTT
CASSLLASDTQYF
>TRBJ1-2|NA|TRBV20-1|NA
TGCAGTGCGTCTCAGGCGAACTATGGCTACACCTTC
CSASQANYGYTF
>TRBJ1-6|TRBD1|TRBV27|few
TGTGCCAGCAGACCCTTAGGGACAGGGGAAGAACCCCTCCACTTT
CASRPLGTGEEPLHF
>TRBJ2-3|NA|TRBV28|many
TGTGCAAGACCTCAGGGGGGGGAATCAGATACGCAGTATTTT
CARPQGGESDTQYF
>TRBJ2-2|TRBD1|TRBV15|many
TGTGCCACCTCGGGGACAGCCACCGGGGAGCTGTTTTTT
CATSGTATGELFF
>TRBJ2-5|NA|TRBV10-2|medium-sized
TGCGCCAGCAGTTTAGCGAACCAAGAGACCCAGTACTTC
CASSLANQETQYF
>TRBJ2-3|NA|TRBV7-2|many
TGTGCCAGCAGCTTTTACAGGGACACAGATACGCAGTATTTT
CASSFYRDTDTQYF
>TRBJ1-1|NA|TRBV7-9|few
TGTGCCAGCAGCTTAGCCCACCAGGCGAACACTGAAGCTTTCTTT
CASSLAHQANTEAFF
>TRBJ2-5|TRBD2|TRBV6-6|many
TGTGCCAGCAGCCGCGGCGGGGGGGCCAAAGAGACCCAGTACTTC
CASSRGGGAKETQYF
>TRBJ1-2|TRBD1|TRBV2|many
TGTGCCAGCAGTGAGACAGGGAGGGTTCGGAACTATGGCTACACCTTC
CASSETGRVRNYGYTF
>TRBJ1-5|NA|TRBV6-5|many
TGTGCCAGCAGTTCCCACGGAGGGAGCAATCAGCCCCAGCATTTT
CASSSHGGSNQPQHF
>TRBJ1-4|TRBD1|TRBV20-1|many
TGCAGTGCTATTCCCGGGACAGGGGGCGTGTTGGATGAAAAACTGTTTTTT
CSAIPGTGGVLDEKLFF
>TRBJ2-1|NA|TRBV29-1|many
TGCAGCGTTGAGACGGAGTCGTACAATGAGCAGTTCTTC
CSVETESYNEQFF
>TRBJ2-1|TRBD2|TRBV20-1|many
TGCAGTGGGAGACTAGCGGGGGGTCTCTCCTACAATGAGCAGTTCTTC
CSGRLAGGLSYNEQFF
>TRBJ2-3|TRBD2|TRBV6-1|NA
TGTGCCAGCAGTGGACGGACAGCGGGAGACGCAGATACGCAGTATTTT
CASSGRTAGDADTQYF
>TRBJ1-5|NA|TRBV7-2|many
TGTGCCAGCAGCTTGAATATTAATCAGCCCCAGCATTTT
CASSLNINQPQHF
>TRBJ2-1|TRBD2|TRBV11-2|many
TGTGCCAGCAGCATAGTGGGTGGGGGGGATGAGCAGTTCTTC
CASSIVGGGDEQFF
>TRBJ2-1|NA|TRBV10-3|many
TGTGCCATCAGTGAAGTCGGGCTGCCCAGAAGATCGAACTACAATGAGCAGTTCTTC
CAISEVGLPRRSNYNEQFF
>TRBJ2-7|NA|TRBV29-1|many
TGCAGCGTTGAATTTTTTGGGGGGCGCACTCGGGAGCAGTACTTC
CSVEFFGGRTREQYF
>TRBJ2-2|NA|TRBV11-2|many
TGTGCCAGCAGCTTCGGAAGGAGCACCGGGGAGCTGTTTTTT
CASSFGRSTGELFF
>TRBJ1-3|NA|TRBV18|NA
TGTGCCAGCTCACCACCTTGGGGCGACTCTGGAAACACCATATATTTT
CASSPPWGDSGNTIYF
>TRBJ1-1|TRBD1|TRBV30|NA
TGTGCCTGGAGTGTGGGGACAGGGAGGACTGAAGCTTTCTTT
CAWSVGTGRTEAFF
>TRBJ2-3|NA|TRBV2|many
TGTGCCAGCTCGGGGATTAGCACAGATACGCAGTATTTT
CASSGISTDTQYF
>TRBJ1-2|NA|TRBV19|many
TGTGCCAGTATCAGAACCGGGGATGGCGGCTACACCTTC
CASIRTGDGGYTF
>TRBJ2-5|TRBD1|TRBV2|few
TGTGCCAGCCGCACCGGACAGGGGATGGGAGAGACCCAGTACTTC
CASRTGQGMGETQYF
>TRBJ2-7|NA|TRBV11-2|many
TGTGCCAGCAGCTTAGGGTCACACGAGCAGTACTTC
CASSLGSHEQYF
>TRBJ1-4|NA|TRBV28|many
TGTGCCAGCAGTTCCTTTGCACAGGGAAAACTGTTTTTT
CASSSFAQGKLFF
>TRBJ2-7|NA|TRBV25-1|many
TGTGCCAGCACCGGACCTTCCGAGCAGTACTTC
CASTGPSEQYF
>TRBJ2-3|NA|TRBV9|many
TGTGCCAGCAGCGTAGCTGGACTATACACAGATACGCAGTATTTT
CASSVAGLYTDTQYF
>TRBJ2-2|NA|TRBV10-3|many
TGTGCCACCTCACTTTACCGAGTTGCGGAGGCCGGGGAGCTGTTTTTT
CATSLYRVAEAGELFF
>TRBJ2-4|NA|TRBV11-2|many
TGTGCCAGCAGCTTAGGACATAACTCAAACATTCAGTACTTC
CASSLGHNSNIQYF
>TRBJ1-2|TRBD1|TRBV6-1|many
TGTGCCAGCAGTGGAGGACAGGGGTCTAACTATGGCTACACCTTC
CASSGGQGSNYGYTF
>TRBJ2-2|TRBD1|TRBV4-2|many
TGTGCCAGCAGCCAAGGGAAGGGACAGGGGACAACCGGGGAGCTGTTTTTT
CASSQGKGQGTTGELFF
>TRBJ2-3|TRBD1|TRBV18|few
TGTGCCAGCTCACCGCAGGGGGCTGCGGGCACAGATACGCAGTATTTT
CASSPQGAAGTDTQYF
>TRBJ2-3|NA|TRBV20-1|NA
TGCAGTGCTAGTTGGGGGATCTCCACAGATACGCAGTATTTT
CSASWGISTDTQYF
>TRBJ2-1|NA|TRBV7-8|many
TGTGCCAGCAGCTTACAGTTAAGCTCCTACAATGAGCAGTTCTTC
CASSLQLSSYNEQFF
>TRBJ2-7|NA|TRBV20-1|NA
TGCAGTGCCAGCTTGGCAGGGGCGAGTTACGGGCAGTACTTC
CSASLAGASYGQYF
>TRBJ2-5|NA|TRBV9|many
TGTGCCAGCAGCGCGTGGGGGCGGTACCAAGAGACCCAGTACTTC
CASSAWGRYQETQYF
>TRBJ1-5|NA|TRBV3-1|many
TGTGCCAGCAGCCAAGGGCAGGCGATAAATCAGCCCCAGCATTTT
CASSQGQAINQPQHF
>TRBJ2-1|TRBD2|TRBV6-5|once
TGTGCCAGCAGTTACTCTTTAGCGGGAGGTAACAATGAGCAGTTCTTC
CASSYSLAGGNNEQFF
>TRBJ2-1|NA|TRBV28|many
TGTGCCAGCAAAGGGCCTTCCTACAATGAGCAGTTCTTC
CASKGPSYNEQFF
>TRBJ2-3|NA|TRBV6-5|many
TGTGCCAGCAGGAGCCGCGGACTCGTCACAGATACGCAGTATTTT
CASRSRGLVTDTQYF